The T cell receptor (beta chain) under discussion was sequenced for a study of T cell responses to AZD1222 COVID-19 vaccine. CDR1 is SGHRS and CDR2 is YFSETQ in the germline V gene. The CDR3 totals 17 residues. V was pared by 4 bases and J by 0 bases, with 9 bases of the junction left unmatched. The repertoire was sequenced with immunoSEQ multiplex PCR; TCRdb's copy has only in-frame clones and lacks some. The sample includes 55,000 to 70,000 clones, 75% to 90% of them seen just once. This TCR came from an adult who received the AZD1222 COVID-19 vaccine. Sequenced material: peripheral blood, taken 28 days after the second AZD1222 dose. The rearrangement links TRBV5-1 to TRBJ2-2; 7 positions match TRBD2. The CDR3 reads CASSSSPSGANTGELFF. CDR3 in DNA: TGCGCCAGCAGCAGCTCGCCTAGCGGCGCGAACACCGGGGAGCTGTTTTTT.